The next 20 T cell receptor beta chains were all read from a single sample in a study of T cell repertoires in cytomegalovirus infection. A single record per CDR3 protein comes from TCRdb applying MiXCR to the reads. There are a few hundred thousand distinct CDR3 sequences in the sample; about a sixth occur only once, and around 11% lies in the top ten. Material for sequencing was PBMCs. All receptors come from a human donor in good health (CMV status not recorded). Some clones in this sample may be carry-over from other donors' samples.

In its sample, this clonotype was seen a few times. V is TRBV28 and J is TRBJ2-2; tentative D call: TRBD1 (6 bases). This CDR3 has 15 amino acids. Trimming shortened V by 5 bases and J by 1 base, and 11 bases separated the two germline ends. Looked up from germline, CDR1 is MDHEN and CDR2 is SYDVKM. The CDR3 DNA sequence: TGTGCCAGCAGTACCGGACAGATGAACACCGGGGAGCTGTTTTTT. Its translation is CASSTGQMNTGELFF.

This clonotype was seen only a few times. V usage is TRBV4-1 and J usage is TRBJ1-4; D unclear. The germline CDR1 and CDR2 sequences are MGHRA and YSYEKL. Trimming removed 0 bases from V and 8 bases from J, with 10 bases in between. The CDR3 is 14 amino acids. DNA of the CDR3: TGCGCCAGCAGCCAAGATTCCGAGAGGGAAAAACTGTTTTTT. Encoded protein: CASSQDSEREKLFF.

This clonotype was seen once. The chain couples TRBV12-3 or TRBV12-4 to TRBJ1-1; D is uncertain. The CDR3 length is 10 residues. The CDR3 loop reads CVELRTEAFF. Written as DNA, the CDR3 is TGTGTCGAACTTAGAACTGAAGCTTTCTTT.

In regard to this clonotype: This may be a read error, as it is one base from a much larger clone. The V call is TRBV4-1, the J call TRBJ2-3; tentative D call: TRBD2 (5 bases). CDR1 and CDR2 (germline): MGHRA, YSYEKL. The CDR3 consists of 14 residues. The CDR3 DNA reads TGTGCCAGCATCCAAGAGGAGGTTAGCAATACGCAGTATTTT. Translation: CASIQEEVSNTQYF.

This clonotype was seen many times. The chain carries TRBV6-1 and TRBJ2-7; 7 nucleotides match TRBD1. Germline V lookup: CDR1 MNHNS, CDR2 SASEGT. The CDR3 is 16 amino acids. Unmatched junction bases numbered 14, after V lost 7 bases and J lost 2 bases. The CDR3 nucleotides read TGTGCCAGCATTTACGGGGCAGGACAGGTGGCCTACGAGCAGTACTTC. Translation: CASIYGAGQVAYEQYF.

The genes are TRBV9 and TRBJ1-2, with a weak D call TRBD1 (5 bases). Germline V CDR1 and CDR2: SGDLS, YYNGEE. Trimming left V 0 bases short and J 6 bases short, with 15 bases between. CDR3 size: 15 residues. The CDR3 DNA reads as TGTGCCAGCAGCGTAGGGGACCGTCTAATTGATGGCTACACCTTC. It yields the protein CASSVGDRLIDGYTF.

This clonotype was seen many times. The gene calls are TRBV7-8 and TRBJ1-5; no reliable D call. The V gene lost 0 bases and the J gene lost 5 bases, with 5 bases spanning the gap. The V gene's germline CDR1 is SGHVS and CDR2 FQNEAQ. The CDR3 consists of 13 residues. The CDR3 loop is CASSLAKDQPQHF. The CDR3 region has the DNA TGTGCCAGCAGCTTAGCGAAGGATCAGCCCCAGCATTTT.

This clonotype was observed at least ten times. The rearrangement links TRBV7-2 to TRBJ2-7, with 8 bases identical to TRBD1. Germline CDR1 reads SGHTA; CDR2 reads FQGNSA. After removal of 5 bases from V and 4 bases from J, the junction contained 10 bases not matched to a gene. The CDR3 is made up of 15 amino acids. This CDR3 is CASSHTGGSRYEQYF. The DNA of the CDR3 is TGTGCCAGCAGCCATACAGGGGGATCGAGATACGAGCAGTACTTC.

This clonotype was seen many times. J is TRBJ1-6 and V is TRBV6-1; 10 nucleotides line up with TRBD1. The trim removed 6 bases at V and 10 bases at J, leaving 6 bases unmatched. In germline, CDR1 is MNHNS, CDR2 SASEGT. The CDR3 loop spans 14 amino acids. The CDR3 spells CASSSGQGRSPLHF. DNA for the CDR3: TGTGCCAGCAGCTCGGGACAGGGGAGATCACCCCTCCACTTT.

The gene calls are TRBV5-1 and TRBJ2-1, with D possibly TRBD1 on 6 matching bases. The V gene's germline CDR1 is SGHRS and CDR2 YFSETQ. The CDR3 is made up of 16 amino acids. The ends were cut back, 4 bases at V and 0 bases at J, with 14 bases in the middle. This chain's CDR3 is CASSTPTGSSYNEQFF. The CDR3 nucleotides read TGCGCCAGCAGCACCCCCACAGGGAGCTCCTACAATGAGCAGTTCTTC.

The rearrangement joins TRBV10-3 to TRBJ1-6; tentative D call: TRBD1 (5 bases). This CDR3 has 16 amino acids. V was clipped by 5 bases and J by 8 bases, with 19 bases between them. CDR1 is ENHRY, CDR2 SYGVKD, per germline. CDR3 sequence (DNA): TGTGCCATCAGTTTCCGGGACCCTCGGTCGGATTCACCCCTCCACTTT. This sequence encodes CAISFRDPRSDSPLHF.

As to this clonotype: An end of the junction differs from the germline gene, which may be a read error. V is TRBV6-5 and J is TRBJ2-7; tentatively, D is TRBD2 (7 bases). From germline, CDR1 is MNHEY and CDR2 SVGAGI. The CDR3 is 15 residues long. The CDR3 loop is CANSYSGGRVDEQYF. CDR3 DNA: TGTGCCAACAGTTACTCCGGGGGGCGCGTGGACGAGCAGTACTTC.

The genes are TRBV4-3 and TRBJ1-2; D gene unclear. The germline V and J ends were trimmed by 4 bases and 3 bases, with 15 bases remaining between them. The CDR3 runs 15 residues. The germline V gene has CDR1 LGHNA and CDR2 YSLEER. The CDR3 reads CASSRGRDADYGYTF. The CDR3 DNA reads as TGCGCCAGCAGCCGAGGGAGGGATGCGGACTATGGCTACACCTTC.

The V call is TRBV11-2, the J call TRBJ1-2; unclear D gene. This CDR3 has 12 amino acids. The germline V gene has CDR1 SGHAT and CDR2 FQNNGV. V was clipped by 5 bases and J by 1 base, with 5 bases between them. DNA for the CDR3: TGTGCCAGCAGCACCCATAACTATGGCTACACCTTC. As protein: CASSTHNYGYTF.

This clonotype was counted at least ten times. The V call is TRBV7-2, the J call TRBJ2-6, with TRBD2 matching over 11 bases. The germline V gene has CDR1 SGHTA and CDR2 FQGNSA. V was pared by 1 base and J by 5 bases, with 4 bases of the junction left unmatched. The CDR3 covers 17 residues. CDR3 nucleotide sequence: TGTGCCAGCAGCTTAGTGGCTAGCGGGGGGAGGGCCAACGTCCTGACTTTC. Translated, it gives CASSLVASGGRANVLTF. The entire variable domain, with the rest obtained from reference TRBV7-2 and TRBJ2-6, is as follows: GAGVSQSPSNKVTEKGKDVELRCDPISGHTALYWYRQSLGQGLEFLIYFQGNSAPDKSGLPSDRFSAERTGGSVSTLTIQRTQQEDSAVYLCASSLVASGGRANVLTFGAGSRLTVL.

This clonotype was counted at least ten times. CDR3 in amino acids: CASSGGGIDSRRYTF. CDR3 coding DNA: TGTGCCAGCAGTGGAGGGGGAATCGACAGTCGACGCTACACCTTC. This chain links TRBV25-1 with TRBJ1-2; possible D gene TRBD1, 6 bases. Germline lookup yields CDR1 MGHDK and CDR2 SYGVNS. Between the trimmed V and J ends, which lost 4 bases and 9 bases, there was a span of 21 bases. The CDR3 runs to 15 residues.

There are a few counts of this clonotype. This sequence joins TRBV20-1 and TRBJ1-5, with D hard to call. Germline CDR1 DFQATT, CDR2 SNEGSKA (reference sequence). The CDR3 covers 13 residues. Trimming pared 4 bases from V and 4 bases from J, leaving 11 bases between. CDR3: CSATETVNQPQHF. CDR3 bases: TGCAGTGCTACCGAGACGGTAAATCAGCCCCAGCATTTT.

This clonotype appeared many times. The J gene is TRBJ2-3, the V gene TRBV7-9; 8 nucleotides line up with TRBD2. J lost 3 bases, V lost 4 bases, and 9 bases had no gene match. The V gene's germline CDR1 is SEHNR and CDR2 FQNEAQ (reference sequence). There are 16 residues in the CDR3. CDR3 sequence: CASSSLGLEGTDTQYF. The CDR3 bases are TGTGCCAGCAGCTCCCTGGGACTAGAAGGTACAGATACGCAGTATTTT.

Remarks on this clonotype: One end of the junction varies from germline; a read error may be responsible. The CDR3 DNA reads as TGTGCCGGCAGTTTTTGGGCCGATACCGGTAGAGCCCAGTACTTC. Its protein is CAGSFWADTGRAQYF. The rearrangement links TRBV27 to TRBJ2-5; D is undetermined. The CDR3 spans 15 residues. Germline V CDR1 and CDR2: MNHEY, SMNVEV (reference sequence).

The chain uses TRBV2 and TRBJ2-7; D perhaps matches TRBD1 (6 bases). In germline, CDR1 is SNHLY, CDR2 FYNNEI. The CDR3 consists of 13 residues. Trimming pared 4 bases from V and 2 bases from J, leaving 9 bases between. Here the CDR3 reads CASSGTVTYEQYF. For the CDR3, the DNA is TGTGCCAGCAGTGGGACAGTTACCTACGAGCAGTACTTC.